This TCR beta chain stems from a study of a mutant IDH1 vaccine in newly diagnosed glioma. Study background: The initiation of vaccination occurred 4-6 weeks after radiotherapy alone, or with temozolomide cycles.

The CDR3 is made up of 11 amino acids. Looked up from germline, CDR1 is SGHAT and CDR2 is FQNNGV. V lost 5 bases and J 5 bases, leaving 7 bases between the germline ends. About this clone: Antigen: not known.

As for time point: week 35, safety follow-up. What each vaccine dose contained was 300 ug of mutant IDH1 20-mer peptide, accompanied by topical imiquimod. Assay used: immunoSEQ multiplex PCR; TCRdb lists only in-frame clones, some missing. There are about 50,000 clones in the sample; over 65% occur only once, and 12% lies in the top ten. General study results and limits: Most patients, 93.3%, showed vaccine-induced immune responses.

The V and J genes are TRBV11-2 and TRBJ2-7; D not resolved. Sequences were derived from PBMCs, sampled from a glioma patient whose treatment included an IDH1 peptide vaccine. This TCR derives from a man aged 40-49 years with glioma. CDR3 loop: CASSRSNEQYF. CDR3 DNA: TGTGCCAGCAGCCGATCCAACGAGCAGTACTTC. Supplemented by reference TRBV11-2 and TRBJ2-7, the full variable domain reads EAGVAQSPRYKIIEKRQSVAFWCNPISGHATLYWYQQILGQGPKLLIQFQNNGVVDDSQLPKDRFSAERLKGVDSTLKIQPAKLEDSAVYLCASSRSNEQYFGPGTRLTVT.